This TCR beta chain was documented in a study of Graves' ophthalmopathy and Graves' hyperthyroidism. This clonotype showed up many times. The J segment lost 8 bases and the V segment lost 3 bases, leaving 2 bases of the junction unmatched. There are 14 residues in the CDR3. Germline V gene sequence: CDR1 MNHNS, CDR2 SASEGT. The sequenced template was RNA, covering the TCR beta CDR3 region. HTBI-primed first-round RT-PCR preceded second-round multiplex PCR. TCRdb analysed the multiplex PCR reads with MiXCR anew, one entry per CDR3 protein. Among some 380,000 distinct CDR3 sequences listed, 15% to 17% were seen once.

This sequence joins TRBV6-1 and TRBJ1-6, with 9 bases matching TRBD1. Sequencing was done on a sample of peripheral blood. The TCR sequence derives from a woman aged 18-30 years with stable Graves' hyperthyroidism. In nucleotides, the CDR3 is TGTGCCAGCAGTGACCGACAGGGGGATTCACCCCTCCACTTT. Protein product: CASSDRQGDSPLHF.